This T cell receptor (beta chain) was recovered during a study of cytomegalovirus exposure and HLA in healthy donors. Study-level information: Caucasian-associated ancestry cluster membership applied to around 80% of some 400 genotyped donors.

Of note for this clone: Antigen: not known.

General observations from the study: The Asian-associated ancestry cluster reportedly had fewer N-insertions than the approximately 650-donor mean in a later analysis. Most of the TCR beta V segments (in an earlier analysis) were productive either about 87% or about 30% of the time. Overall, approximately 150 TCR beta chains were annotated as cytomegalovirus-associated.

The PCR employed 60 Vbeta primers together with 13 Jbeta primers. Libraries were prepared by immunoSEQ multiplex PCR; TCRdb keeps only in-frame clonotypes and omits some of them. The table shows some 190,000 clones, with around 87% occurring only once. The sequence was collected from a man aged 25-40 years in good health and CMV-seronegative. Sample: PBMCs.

CDR3 sequence: CASSAGAQNSPLHF. In DNA form, the CDR3 reads TGTGCCAGCTCAGCAGGGGCGCAAAATTCACCCCTCCACTTT. The genes are TRBV18 and TRBJ1-6, with D possibly TRBD1 on 6 matching bases. The V gene lost 5 bases and the J gene lost 7 bases, with 12 bases spanning the gap. CDR1 KGHSH and CDR2 LQKENI come from the germline V gene. CDR3 size: 14 residues. Variable domain in full (rest from reference TRBV18 and TRBJ1-6): NAGVMQNPRHLVRRRGQEARLRCSPMKGHSHVYWYRQLPEEGLKFMVYLQKENIIDESGMPKERFSAEFPKEGPSILRIQQVVRGDSAAYFCASSAGAQNSPLHFGNGTRLTVT.